This is a list of T cell receptor beta chains from one sample in a study of CD8 T cells in Susac syndrome. TCRdb reanalysed the immunoSEQ multiplex PCR reads using MiXCR and keeps one entry per CDR3 protein. The sample holds 200,000 to 250,000 distinct CDR3 sequences, about 94% seen once. The sample comprised CD4+ T cells from PBMCs. All receptors come from a human donor with multiple sclerosis. Both conserved end residues are part of each CDR3. Each record gives: V gene, J gene, clone size, D gene, CDR3 protein, CDR3 DNA. D genes are given only for firm matches. Part of the rows lack a size; the others show once, few, many or a class for expanded clones.

v_gene: TRBV6-2/TRBV6-3; j_gene: TRBJ2-5; abundance: -; d_gene: TRBD2; CDR3aa: CASSLAGAQTQYF; CDR3nt: TGTGCCAGCAGTTTAGCGGGGGCCCAGACCCAGTACTTC
v_gene: TRBV28; j_gene: TRBJ1-2; abundance: -; d_gene: TRBD1; CDR3aa: CASSRGTGVQGYGYTF; CDR3nt: TGTGCCAGCAGCCGTGGGACAGGGGTCCAGGGCTATGGCTACACCTTC
v_gene: TRBV27; j_gene: TRBJ2-1; abundance: -; d_gene: -; CDR3aa: CASRRLLYNEQFF; CDR3nt: TGTGCCAGCAGAAGACTACTGTACAATGAGCAGTTCTTC
v_gene: TRBV7-9; j_gene: TRBJ2-3; abundance: once; d_gene: -; CDR3aa: CASSLAGSGGTDTQYF; CDR3nt: TGTGCCAGCAGCTTAGCGGGGTCAGGGGGCACAGATACGCAGTATTTT
v_gene: TRBV2; j_gene: TRBJ1-2; abundance: -; d_gene: -; CDR3aa: CASREGRQIYGYTF; CDR3nt: TGTGCCAGCAGGGAAGGTAGACAGATCTATGGCTACACCTTC
v_gene: TRBV24-1; j_gene: TRBJ2-1; abundance: -; d_gene: TRBD1; CDR3aa: CATSDQGQASYNEQFF; CDR3nt: TGTGCCACCAGTGACCAGGGACAGGCTTCCTACAATGAGCAGTTCTTC
v_gene: TRBV30; j_gene: TRBJ1-2; abundance: -; d_gene: -; CDR3aa: CAWSPTARGGGYTF; CDR3nt: TGTGCCTGGTCTCCAACCGCTCGGGGAGGTGGCTACACCTTC
v_gene: TRBV19; j_gene: TRBJ1-1; abundance: -; d_gene: -; CDR3aa: CASSTWTTNTEAFF; CDR3nt: TGTGCCAGTAGTACCTGGACAACCAACACTGAAGCTTTCTTT
v_gene: TRBV7-6; j_gene: TRBJ1-1; abundance: -; d_gene: -; CDR3aa: CASSVQGQGTEAFF; CDR3nt: TGTGCCAGCAGCGTCCAGGGGCAGGGCACTGAAGCTTTCTTT
v_gene: TRBV5-1; j_gene: TRBJ1-2; abundance: -; d_gene: TRBD1; CDR3aa: CASSNRDRGLSGYTF; CDR3nt: TGCGCCAGCAGCAACAGGGACAGGGGGCTTTCGGGCTACACCTTC
v_gene: TRBV20-1; j_gene: TRBJ2-1; abundance: -; d_gene: TRBD2; CDR3aa: CSARGLAGINEQFF; CDR3nt: TGCAGTGCTAGGGGACTAGCGGGTATCAATGAGCAGTTCTTC
v_gene: TRBV4-1; j_gene: TRBJ1-6; abundance: -; d_gene: -; CDR3aa: CASSHVTGLRNSPLHF; CDR3nt: TGCGCCAGCAGCCATGTAACAGGGTTGCGGAATTCACCCCTCCACTTT
v_gene: TRBV6-2/TRBV6-3; j_gene: TRBJ1-5; abundance: once; d_gene: -; CDR3aa: CASSRGGTTNQPQHF; CDR3nt: TGTGCCAGCAGCCGAGGCGGGACAACTAATCAGCCCCAGCATTTT
v_gene: TRBV19; j_gene: TRBJ1-2; abundance: once; d_gene: -; CDR3aa: CASSTRDFYGYTF; CDR3nt: TGTGCCAGTAGTACCCGGGACTTTTATGGCTACACCTTC